The 5 T cell receptor beta chains in this list originate from one sample, sequenced in a study of T-cell memory formation after mild COVID-19. Using its own MiXCR run on the 5' RACE reads, TCRdb lists one record per CDR3 protein. The table includes 350,000 to 450,000 distinct CDR3 sequences, 28% detected once. The specimen sequenced was PBMCs or a T cell subset sorted from them (not recorded which). Receptors originate from an adult woman who had mild COVID-19 (a few samples of this study predate the infection). Cell type and time point are not known.

This clonotype came up a few times. The chain recombines TRBV12-3 or TRBV12-4 with TRBJ2-3; 9 nucleotides align to TRBD2. V was clipped by 8 bases and J by 5 bases; unmatched bases: 11. The CDR3 runs to 15 residues. This CDR3 reads CASLLAGGARDTQYF. Written as DNA, the CDR3 is TGTGCCAGCCTGCTGGCGGGGGGGGCGAGAGATACGCAGTATTTT.

The V and J genes are TRBV19 and TRBJ2-1; D perhaps matches TRBD2 (5 bases). The CDR3 length is 11 residues. Trimming took off 7 bases at V and 7 bases at J, with 8 bases between the two ends. Germline assignment: CDR1 LNHDA and CDR2 SQIVND (reference sequence). The chain's CDR3 is CASKSGNEQFF. CDR3 DNA sequence: TGTGCCAGTAAATCGGGAAATGAGCAGTTCTTC.

The rearrangement links TRBV15 to TRBJ2-3; 7 bases are shared with TRBD2. The CDR3 covers 18 residues. Germline lookup yields CDR1 LNHNV and CDR2 YYDKDF (reference sequence). V gave up 5 bases and J gave up 1 base; unmatched junction bases: 15. CDR3 in DNA: TGTGCCACCAGCCGCAACCGGGGGGAGGGAGAAGGCACAGATACGCAGTATTTT. Translated, it gives CATSRNRGEGEGTDTQYF.

V is TRBV29-1 and J is TRBJ2-7; tentatively, D is TRBD1 (6 bases). V dropped 5 bases and J dropped 4 bases, with 15 bases sitting between them. This CDR3 is built from 13 residues. CDR1 and CDR2 from the germline V gene are SQVTM and ANQGSEA. The CDR3 reads CSVRTGTSYEQYF. The CDR3 DNA reads TGCAGCGTTAGAACAGGGACGTCGTACGAGCAGTACTTC.

The chain has TRBV4-2 and TRBJ2-3, with unresolved D. Deletions cut 0 bases from V and 1 base from J, with 8 bases between. CDR1 is LGHNA and CDR2 is YNFKEQ in the germline V gene. The CDR3 is made up of 15 amino acids. CDR3: CASSQDSPRTDTQYF. DNA of the CDR3: TGTGCCAGCAGCCAAGATTCCCCCCGCACAGATACGCAGTATTTT.